The rows below give T cell receptor beta chains drawn from one sample of a study of cytomegalovirus exposure and HLA in healthy donors. Only in-frame clones appear in the TCRdb table, and some are missing; sequencing was by immunoSEQ multiplex PCR. The sample records some 200,000 clones, 75% to 85% being singletons. The sequenced material came from PBMCs. The receptors derive from a male donor in good health and CMV-seropositive. CDR3s include the opening cysteine and the closing phenylalanine or tryptophan. D genes are given only for firm matches. Only part of the rows carry a size: once, few, many, or a class if the clone is expanded.

TRBV4-2	TRBJ1-2	.	TRBD1	TGTGCCAGCAGCCAGATAACAGGGGGCGGAAACTATGGCTACACCTTC	CASSQITGGGNYGYTF
TRBV5-4	TRBJ1-1	.	.	TGTGCCAGCAGTAAGGTGAACTGGGAGGACACTGAAGCTTTCTTT	CASSKVNWEDTEAFF
TRBV6-1	TRBJ1-5	.	TRBD1	TGTGCCAGCGGGGACAGGGAGGAGCAGCCCCAGCATTTT	CASGDREEQPQHF
TRBV4-2	TRBJ1-5	.	.	TGTGCCAGCAGCCAAGATGGCGGGGGATGGCATCAGCCCCAGCATTTT	CASSQDGGGWHQPQHF
TRBV6-5	TRBJ1-3	few	.	TGTGCCAGCAGTTACGGGGCCTCTGGAAACACCATATATTTT	CASSYGASGNTIYF
TRBV19	TRBJ2-1	.	.	TGTGCCAGTAGTTTTAGCAGCAACTACAATGAGCAGTTCTTC	CASSFSSNYNEQFF
TRBV28	TRBJ1-2	.	TRBD1	TGTGCCAGCAGCCGTGGACAGGGGGGCTACACCTTC	CASSRGQGGYTF
TRBV5-6	TRBJ1-1	few	TRBD1	TGTGCCAGCAGCTTGCCAGGGGGTAACACTGAAGCTTTCTTT	CASSLPGGNTEAFF
TRBV19	TRBJ2-3	.	.	TGTGCCAGTAGGTTGGTCGGAGCCGCAGATACGCAGTATTTT	CASRLVGAADTQYF
TRBV28	TRBJ2-3	.	TRBD2	TGTGCCAGCAGTTTATCAGGTAGCCTAGCGGGGACAGATACGCAGTATTTT	CASSLSGSLAGTDTQYF
TRBV5-6	TRBJ2-1	.	.	TGTGCCAGCAGCTTTGACGGGAGTGTGTACAATGAGCAGTTCTTC	CASSFDGSVYNEQFF
TRBV28	TRBJ2-7	.	.	TGTGCCAGCAGTAAGGGGTTCTACGAGCAGTACTTC	CASSKGFYEQYF
TRBV9	TRBJ2-1	.	TRBD1	TGTGCCAGCAGCGTCGGACAGGGGACTTTTAATGAGCAGTTCTTC	CASSVGQGTFNEQFF
TRBV19	TRBJ2-3	.	TRBD1	TGTGCCAGTGCAGGGGGCGTCTACACAGATACGCAGTATTTT	CASAGGVYTDTQYF
TRBV5-1	TRBJ1-6	.	.	TGCGCCAGCAGCTTGGGGTCAGGCAATTCACCCCTCCACTTT	CASSLGSGNSPLHF
TRBV7-2	TRBJ1-6	.	.	TGTGCCAGCAGCTCTCGGAATTCACCCCTCCACTTT	CASSSRNSPLHF
TRBV7-3	TRBJ2-2	once	TRBD2	TGTGCCAGCAGCATAAACCTAGCGGCGAACACCGGGGAGCTGTTTTTT	CASSINLAANTGELFF
TRBV7-9	TRBJ1-4	.	TRBD1	TGTGCCAGCAGCCGCGACAGGGTTGAAGAAAAACTGTTTTTT	CASSRDRVEEKLFF
TRBV5-8	TRBJ1-2	.	TRBD1	TGTGCCAGCAGCTTGGGACAGGGAAGTTTTGGCTACACCTTC	CASSLGQGSFGYTF
TRBV2	TRBJ1-6	.	.	TGTGCCAGCAGTTCGGGTACCAGCTCCTATAATTCACCCCTCCACTTT	CASSSGTSSYNSPLHF
TRBV7-2	TRBJ2-5	.	TRBD1	TGTGCCAGCAGCCCTATATCAGGGGGTGGTCAGTACTTC	CASSPISGGGQYF
TRBV5-1	TRBJ1-5	once	.	TGCGCCAGCAGCAAAACAGGGAATCAGCCCCAGCATTTT	CASSKTGNQPQHF
TRBV6-6	TRBJ2-7	.	TRBD1	TGTGCCAGCAGTTGGGAGGGACAGGGCTACGAGCAGTACTTC	CASSWEGQGYEQYF
TRBV18	TRBJ2-7	few	TRBD2	TGTGCCAGCTCACGACTAGCGGAAGCCTACGAGCAGTACTTC	CASSRLAEAYEQYF
TRBV19	TRBJ2-5	.	.	TGTGCCAGTAGTGGCCGAGTTGTGAGGGACCAAGAGACCCAGTACTTC	CASSGRVVRDQETQYF
TRBV19	TRBJ2-5	.	TRBD2	TGTGCCAGTAGGGATACTAGCGGGAGGGAGACCCAGTACTTC	CASRDTSGRETQYF
TRBV21-1	TRBJ1-2	.	.	TGTGCCAGCAGCAAACAGGGGGGTGGCTACACCTTC	CASSKQGGGYTF
TRBV10-3	TRBJ1-5	.	.	TGTGCCATCAGTGAGTCGAGGGAACTCGGGGGCAATCAGCCCCAGCATTTT	CAISESRELGGNQPQHF
TRBV4-3	TRBJ2-7	.	.	TGCGCCAGCAGCCAGATTCATGCGGGACCATTAATTGAGCAGTACTTC	CASSQIHAGPLIEQYF
TRBV7-2	TRBJ2-1	once	TRBD2	TGTGCCAGCAGATATAGCGGGGGACAGTTCTTC	CASRYSGGQFF
TRBV11-1	TRBJ1-1	.	.	TGTGCCAGCAGCTATCCCCGGTCAACGGGGGGCACTGAAGCTTTCTTT	CASSYPRSTGGTEAFF
TRBV28	TRBJ2-1	once	.	TGTGCCAGCAGTTTTGGTGGGAGTCCCTACAATGAGCAGTTCTTC	CASSFGGSPYNEQFF
TRBV5-8	TRBJ1-1	.	.	TGTGCCAGCAGCTTGGTTAAAGAGCGAACGAACACTGAAGCTTTCTTT	CASSLVKERTNTEAFF
TRBV19	TRBJ2-2	.	TRBD2	TGTGCCAGTAGTACCTTCGACCCGGGGGGGAGTGAGCTGTTTTTT	CASSTFDPGGSELFF
TRBV5-4	TRBJ2-1	.	TRBD2	TGTGCCAGCAGCTTGCAGCTAGCGGGAGTCAATGAGCAGTTCTTC	CASSLQLAGVNEQFF
TRBV7-9	TRBJ2-2	.	.	TGTGCCAGCAGCTTAGCGGGAGGTGACACCGGGGAGCTGTTTTTT	CASSLAGGDTGELFF
TRBV19	TRBJ2-7	.	TRBD1	TGTGCCAGTAGTATAACGACAGGGGGGATTTACGAGCAGTACTTC	CASSITTGGIYEQYF
TRBV7-9	TRBJ1-3	few	.	TGTGCCAGCAGCAGCATTGCCTCTGGAAACACCATATATTTT	CASSSIASGNTIYF
TRBV5-1	TRBJ1-4	once	.	TGCGCCAGCAGCTTGGCCGGCAGGGATGAAAAACTGTTTTTT	CASSLAGRDEKLFF
TRBV5-1	TRBJ2-5	.	.	TGCGCCAGCAGAGAGCGGGCACGAGAGACCCAGTACTTC	CASRERARETQYF
TRBV7-9	TRBJ2-1	few	TRBD2	TGTGCCAGCAGCTTATCTCTAGCGGACAATGAGCAGTTCTTC	CASSLSLADNEQFF